The text below deals with one TCR beta chain. The source of the sample is a study of T cell changes during pregnancy in multiple sclerosis. Some clones are missing from TCRdb's copy, which holds only in-frame ones; the method was immunoSEQ multiplex PCR. The data show tens of thousands of clones, over 75% seen once. Looked up from germline, CDR1 is WNHNN and CDR2 is SYGVQD (reference sequence). With V trimmed by 9 bases and J by 2 bases, 7 bases remained unmatched. This CDR3 comprises 13 residues. This sequence joins TRBV10-1 and TRBJ2-7; 7 positions match TRBD2. This clonotype originated in a female donor with multiple sclerosis, enrolled in a pregnancy study. This specimen consisted of CD8+ T cells from peripheral blood mononuclear cells, obtained in the third trimester of pregnancy. The DNA of the CDR3 is TGCGCCAGGTTAAAGCGGGGCACCTACGAGCAGTACTTC. Its translation: CARLKRGTYEQYF.